The T cell receptor beta chain under discussion was sequenced for a study of blood T cell repertoires in COVID-19. Germline V lookup: CDR1 SEHNR, CDR2 FQNEAQ (reference sequence). This CDR3 is built from 14 residues. Trimming stripped 3 bases from V and 2 bases from J, with 8 bases between. The cohort comprised adults aged roughly 18 to 95 years residing in around 25 US areas. Sequencing was performed with immunoSEQ multiplex PCR; in TCRdb, only in-frame clones are kept and a portion is missing. The data contain around 200,000 clones, roughly 88% of them singletons. Sample: PBMCs or T cells enriched from blood (not recorded which). The TCR was taken from a man aged 35 to 55 with acute COVID-19. V is TRBV7-9 and J is TRBJ1-5; D uncertain. The CDR3 region is CASSFPEGNQPQHF. In nucleotides, the CDR3 is TGTGCCAGCAGCTTTCCCGAGGGCAATCAGCCCCAGCATTTT. The variable domain in full, with the rest retrieved from reference TRBV7-9 and TRBJ1-5, is DTGVSQNPRHKITKRGQNVTFRCDPISEHNRLYWYRQTLGQGPEFLTYFQNEAQLEKSRLLSDRFSAERPKGSFSTLEIQRTEQGDSAMYLCASSFPEGNQPQHFGDGTRLSIL.